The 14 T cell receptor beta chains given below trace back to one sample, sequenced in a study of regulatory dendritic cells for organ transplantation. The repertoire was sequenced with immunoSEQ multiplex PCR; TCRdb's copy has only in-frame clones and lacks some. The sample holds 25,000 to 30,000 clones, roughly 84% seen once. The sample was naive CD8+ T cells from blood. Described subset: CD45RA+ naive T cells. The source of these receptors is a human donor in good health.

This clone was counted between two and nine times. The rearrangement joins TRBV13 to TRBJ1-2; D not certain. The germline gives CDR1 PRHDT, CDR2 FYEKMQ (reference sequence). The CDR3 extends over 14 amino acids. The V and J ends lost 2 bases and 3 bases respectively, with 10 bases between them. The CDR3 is CASSLTGPDYGYTF. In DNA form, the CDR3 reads TGTGCCAGCAGCTTAACGGGTCCCGACTATGGCTACACCTTC.

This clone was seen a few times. CDR3 nucleotide sequence: TGCGCCAGCATGCCTACTGGGAACACTGAAGCTTTCTTT. Encoded protein: CASMPTGNTEAFF. The chain carries TRBV4-1 and TRBJ1-1; no firm D call. Germline V CDR1 and CDR2: MGHRA, YSYEKL. V was shortened by 7 bases and J by 1 base, with 10 bases between the two germline ends. CDR3 size: 13 residues.

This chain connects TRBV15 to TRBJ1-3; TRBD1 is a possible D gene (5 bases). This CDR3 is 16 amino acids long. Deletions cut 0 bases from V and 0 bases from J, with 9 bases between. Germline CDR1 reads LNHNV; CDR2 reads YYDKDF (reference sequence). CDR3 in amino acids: CATSRDPGHSGNTIYF. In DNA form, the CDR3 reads TGTGCCACCAGCAGAGACCCTGGACACTCTGGAAACACCATATATTTT. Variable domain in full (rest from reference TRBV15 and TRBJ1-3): DAMVIQNPRYQVTQFGKPVTLSCSQTLNHNVMYWYQQKSSQAPKLLFHYYDKDFNNEADTPDNFQSRRPNTSFCFLDIRSPGLGDTAMYLCATSRDPGHSGNTIYFGEGSWLTVV.

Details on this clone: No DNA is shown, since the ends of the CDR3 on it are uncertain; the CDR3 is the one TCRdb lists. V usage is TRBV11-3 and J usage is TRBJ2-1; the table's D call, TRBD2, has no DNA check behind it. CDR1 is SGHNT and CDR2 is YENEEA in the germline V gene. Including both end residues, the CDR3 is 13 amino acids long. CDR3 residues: CASFVGGGARKFF.

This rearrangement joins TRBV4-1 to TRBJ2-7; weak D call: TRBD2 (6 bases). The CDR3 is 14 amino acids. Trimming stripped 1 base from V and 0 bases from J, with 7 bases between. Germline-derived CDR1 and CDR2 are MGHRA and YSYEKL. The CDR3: CASSQGAGSYEQYF. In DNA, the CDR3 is TGCGCCAGCAGCCAAGGAGCGGGCTCCTACGAGCAGTACTTC.

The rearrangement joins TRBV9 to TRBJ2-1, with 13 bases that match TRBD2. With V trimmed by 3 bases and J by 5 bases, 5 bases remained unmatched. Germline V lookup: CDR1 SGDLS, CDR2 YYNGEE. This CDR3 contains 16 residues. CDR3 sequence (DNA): TGTGCCAGCAGCGCATGGACTAGCGGGGGTGACAATGAGCAGTTCTTC. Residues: CASSAWTSGGDNEQFF.

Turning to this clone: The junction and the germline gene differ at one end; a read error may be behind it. The CDR3 coding sequence is TGTGCCAGCAGTTTGGACAATAACTATGGCTACACCTTC. This translates into CASSLDNNYGYTF. The chain recombines TRBV5-6 with TRBJ1-2, with D maybe TRBD1 (5 bases). The CDR3 runs to 13 residues. Germline V gene data show CDR1 as SGHDT and CDR2 as YYEEEE.

The CDR3 DNA reads TGTGCCAGCAGTTCTCCGGGACTCTCCAAGACCGGGGAGCTGTTTTTT. Translated: CASSSPGLSKTGELFF. The chain employs TRBV28 and TRBJ2-2; D possibly corresponds to TRBD2 (6 bases). CDR1 MDHEN and CDR2 SYDVKM come from the germline V gene. This CDR3 spans 16 amino acids. Trimming pared 4 bases from V and 5 bases from J, leaving 17 bases between.

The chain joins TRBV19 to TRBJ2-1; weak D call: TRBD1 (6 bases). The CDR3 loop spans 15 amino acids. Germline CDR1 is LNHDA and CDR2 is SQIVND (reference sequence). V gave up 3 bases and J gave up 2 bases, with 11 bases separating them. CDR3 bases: TGTGCCAGTAGTATCCCTCGGGACACCTACAATGAGCAGTTCTTC. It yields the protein CASSIPRDTYNEQFF.

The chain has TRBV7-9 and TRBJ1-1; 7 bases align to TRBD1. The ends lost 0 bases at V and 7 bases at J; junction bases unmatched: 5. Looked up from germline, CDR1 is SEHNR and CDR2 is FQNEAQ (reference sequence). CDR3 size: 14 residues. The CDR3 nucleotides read TGTGCCAGCAGCTTAGCCATAGGGGGCCTTGAAGCTTTCTTT. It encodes CASSLAIGGLEAFF.

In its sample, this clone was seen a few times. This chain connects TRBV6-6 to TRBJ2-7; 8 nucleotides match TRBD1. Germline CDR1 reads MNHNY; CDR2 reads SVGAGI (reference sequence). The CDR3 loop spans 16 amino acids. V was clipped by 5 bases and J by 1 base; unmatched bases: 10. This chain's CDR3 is CASSVPGQEFSYEQYF. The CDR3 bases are TGTGCCAGCAGTGTCCCGGGACAGGAGTTTTCCTACGAGCAGTACTTC.

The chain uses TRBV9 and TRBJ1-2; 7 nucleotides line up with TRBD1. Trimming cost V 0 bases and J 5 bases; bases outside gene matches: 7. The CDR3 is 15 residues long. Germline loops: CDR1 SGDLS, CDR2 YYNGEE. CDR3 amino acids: CASSVVRGQEYGYTF. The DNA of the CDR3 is TGTGCCAGCAGCGTAGTAAGGGGGCAGGAATATGGCTACACCTTC. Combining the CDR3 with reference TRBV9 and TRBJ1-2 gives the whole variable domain DSGVTQTPKHLITATGQRVTLRCSPRSGDLSVYWYQQSLDQGLQFLIQYYNGEERAKGNILERFSAQQFPDLHSELNLSSLELGDSALYFCASSVVRGQEYGYTFGSGTRLTVV.

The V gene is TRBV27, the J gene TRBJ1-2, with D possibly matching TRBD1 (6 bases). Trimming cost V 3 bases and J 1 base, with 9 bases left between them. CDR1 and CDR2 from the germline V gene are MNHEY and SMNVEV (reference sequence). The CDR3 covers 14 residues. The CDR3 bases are TGTGCCAGCAGTTTTGGGGGCATTAACTATGGCTACACCTTC. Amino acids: CASSFGGINYGYTF.

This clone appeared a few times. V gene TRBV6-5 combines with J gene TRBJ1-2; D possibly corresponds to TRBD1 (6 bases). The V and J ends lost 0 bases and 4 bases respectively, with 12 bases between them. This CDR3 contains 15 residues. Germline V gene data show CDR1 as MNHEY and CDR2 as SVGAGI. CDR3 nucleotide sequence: TGTGCCAGCAGTTACTCGCGGCAGGGGCCCTATGGCTACACCTTC. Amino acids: CASSYSRQGPYGYTF.